The rows below give T cell receptor beta chains drawn from one sample of a study of T cells in Graves' hyperthyroidism and ophthalmopathy. TCRdb independently ran MiXCR on the multiplex PCR reads; one entry per CDR3 protein. The sample lists hundreds of thousands of distinct CDR3 sequences, more than 20% occurring once. The source material was blood. The receptor set was obtained from a man between 25 and 39 years old with Graves' ophthalmopathy. CDR3s include the opening cysteine and the closing phenylalanine or tryptophan. A D gene is named only where the DNA matches it firmly. Clone sizes are given selectively: once, few, many, or a class where the clone is expanded.

V	D	J	size	length	CDR3	DNA
TRBV7-2	TRBD1	TRBJ1-2	many	14	CASSSGQGYYGYTF	TGTGCCAGCAGCTCGGGACAGGGATACTATGGCTACACCTTC
TRBV4-1	-	TRBJ2-3	-	13	CASSRGTADTQYF	TGCGCCAGCAGCCGTGGCACGGCAGATACGCAGTATTTT
TRBV11-2	TRBD2	TRBJ2-5	many	18	CASSLDIVAGVGRETQYF	TGTGCCAGCAGCTTAGACATCGTGGCGGGAGTTGGTAGGGAGACCCAGTACTTC
TRBV6-1	TRBD1	TRBJ1-1	few	15	CASRAQGGIHTEAFF	TGTGCCAGCAGAGCACAGGGGGGAATTCACACTGAAGCTTTCTTT
TRBV11-2	-	TRBJ2-3	-	16	CASSLVLGFPTDTQYF	TGTGCCAGCAGCTTAGTTCTCGGGTTCCCGACAGATACGCAGTATTTT
TRBV7-2	-	TRBJ2-5	few	15	CASSLNILGGETQYF	TGTGCCAGCAGCTTAAATATACTAGGAGGGGAGACCCAGTACTTC
TRBV11-2	-	TRBJ2-1	-	16	CASSQSDRVWYNEQFF	TGTGCCAGCAGCCAATCGGACAGAGTGTGGTACAATGAGCAGTTCTTC
TRBV28	TRBD2	TRBJ2-7	-	14	CASSSSGSFSEQYF	TGTGCCAGCAGTTCGAGCGGGAGCTTCAGCGAGCAGTACTTC
TRBV5-4	-	TRBJ2-1	few	13	CASSLFEYNEQFF	TGTGCCAGCAGCTTGTTCGAGTACAATGAGCAGTTCTTC
TRBV28	TRBD2	TRBJ2-1	many	14	CASGKAGGPSEQFF	TGTGCCAGCGGAAAAGCGGGAGGGCCCAGTGAGCAGTTCTTC
TRBV6-1	TRBD2	TRBJ2-7	many	14	CASMGTSAVHEQYF	TGTGCCAGCATGGGGACTAGCGCAGTCCACGAGCAGTACTTC
TRBV30	-	TRBJ1-1	many	13	CAWYPGMNTEAFF	TGTGCCTGGTACCCGGGCATGAACACTGAAGCTTTCTTT
TRBV28	TRBD2	TRBJ2-4	-	16	CASEGASGRGANIQYF	TGTGCCAGCGAGGGAGCTAGCGGGAGGGGGGCGAACATTCAGTACTTC
TRBV30	TRBD2	TRBJ2-5	-	17	CAWSVFRTSGRGGTQYF	TGTGCCTGGAGTGTCTTCCGGACTAGCGGGAGGGGGGGAACCCAGTACTTC
TRBV18	-	TRBJ1-4	many	13	CASSELQAEKLFF	TGTGCCAGCTCAGAACTACAGGCTGAAAAACTGTTTTTT
TRBV20-1	-	TRBJ2-1	many	14	CSAHSWREGNEQFF	TGCAGTGCTCATTCCTGGCGGGAAGGTAATGAGCAGTTCTTC
TRBV5-4	TRBD1	TRBJ1-1	-	15	CASSNRGQANTEAFF	TGTGCCAGCAGCAACCGGGGACAGGCGAACACTGAAGCTTTCTTT
TRBV2	TRBD1	TRBJ2-2	-	14	CASWDRGNTGELFF	TGTGCCAGTTGGGACAGGGGGAACACCGGGGAGCTGTTTTTT
TRBV24-1	TRBD1	TRBJ1-2	few	14	CATSGVQGAEGYTF	TGTGCCACCAGTGGCGTCCAGGGGGCGGAAGGCTACACCTTC
TRBV5-1	-	TRBJ2-5	few	16	CASSFPREEKRETQYF	TGCGCCAGCAGCTTCCCCCGGGAAGAAAAAAGGGAGACCCAGTACTTC
TRBV10-3	-	TRBJ1-5	few	12	CAISESTEPQHF	TGTGCCATCAGTGAGTCTACGGAGCCCCAGCATTTT
TRBV20-1	TRBD2	TRBJ2-1	many	15	CSARGTSGPYNEQFF	TGCAGTGCTAGAGGGACTAGCGGGCCCTACAATGAGCAGTTCTTC
TRBV4-3	-	TRBJ1-6	few	15	CASSQANSYNSPLHF	TGCGCCAGCAGCCAAGCCAACTCCTATAATTCACCCCTCCACTTT
TRBV24-1	-	TRBJ2-6	few	17	CATSDLRGEAGANVLTF	TGTGCCACCAGTGATTTAAGGGGTGAAGCTGGGGCCAACGTCCTGACTTTC
TRBV4-1	TRBD2	TRBJ2-3	-	13	CASSSQASGSVYF	TGCGCCAGCAGCTCTCAGGCTAGCGGGAGTGTGTATTTT
TRBV6-5	-	TRBJ2-5	-	14	CASSYQRISETQYF	TGTGCCAGCAGTTACCAGCGGATTTCGGAGACCCAGTACTTC
TRBV3-1	-	TRBJ2-7	few	16	CASSQARTAGGIPQYF	TGTGCCAGCAGCCAAGCCCGGACAGCCGGGGGAATACCGCAGTACTTC
TRBV6-1	-	TRBJ2-6	-	17	CASKKGLPFSGANVLTF	TGTGCCAGCAAAAAGGGACTCCCCTTCTCTGGGGCCAACGTCCTGACTTTC
TRBV15	TRBD2	TRBJ2-5	few	17	CATSSEITSGSKETQYF	TGTGCCACCAGCAGCGAAATTACTAGCGGGAGTAAAGAGACCCAGTACTTC
TRBV15	TRBD2	TRBJ2-7	-	16	CATSRDGLAGSYEQYF	TGTGCCACCAGCAGAGATGGACTAGCGGGATCCTACGAGCAGTACTTC
TRBV28	-	TRBJ1-3	few	14	CASSPYTTVNTIYF	TGTGCCAGCAGTCCATATACGACAGTAAACACCATATATTTT
TRBV28	-	TRBJ2-5	many	12	CASSTYQETQYF	TGTGCCAGCAGTACATATCAAGAGACCCAGTACTTC
TRBV25-1	TRBD1	TRBJ1-2	-	15	CASSDRGDRVSGYTF	TGTGCCAGCAGTGACCGTGGGGACAGGGTGAGCGGCTACACCTTC
TRBV20-1	-	TRBJ1-2	-	11	CSASEYYGYTF	TGCAGTGCTTCAGAGTACTATGGCTACACCTTC
TRBV14	-	TRBJ1-4	-	17	CASSQEGQGPWNEKLFF	TGTGCCAGCAGCCAAGAAGGGCAGGGGCCGTGGAATGAAAAACTGTTTTTT
TRBV2	-	TRBJ2-3	many	15	CASSSGGVQADTQYF	TGTGCCAGCTCCAGTGGTGGGGTCCAGGCGGATACGCAGTATTTT
TRBV27	-	TRBJ1-1	-	13	CASSLWGIGEAFF	TGTGCCAGCAGTTTGTGGGGGATTGGTGAAGCTTTCTTT
TRBV19	-	TRBJ2-1	-	15	CASREGGSSYNERFF	TGTGCCAGTAGGGAGGGGGGGAGCTCCTACAATGAGCGGTTCTTC
TRBV24-1	-	TRBJ2-3	-	15	CATSDLRASTDTQYF	TGTGCCACCAGTGATTTGAGGGCTTCCACAGATACGCAGTATTTT
TRBV18	-	TRBJ2-1	few	15	CASSPPGGLNNEQFF	TGTGCCAGCTCACCACCTGGGGGCCTTAACAATGAGCAGTTCTTC
TRBV12-3/TRBV12-4	TRBD2	TRBJ2-1	-	14	CASRPLAGEVEQFF	TGTGCCAGCAGACCGCTAGCGGGAGAGGTTGAGCAGTTCTTC
TRBV7-2	TRBD1	TRBJ2-7	-	17	CASSQGAYGQGAREQYF	TGCGCCAGCAGCCAAGGGGCCTACGGACAGGGGGCGCGGGAGCAGTACTTC
TRBV6-1	-	TRBJ2-1	few	13	CASRGPQAGEQFF	TGTGCCAGCAGGGGACCCCAGGCCGGGGAGCAGTTCTTC
TRBV11-2	TRBD1	TRBJ1-6	-	14	CASSLLGTGDPLHF	TGTGCCAGCAGCTTACTCGGGACAGGGGATCCCCTCCACTTT